Reported below is one T cell receptor beta chain. Germline values: CDR1 SGHTA, CDR2 FQGTGA. This CDR3 contains 14 residues. The V and J ends lost 2 bases and 4 bases respectively, with 8 bases between them. The sample comes from a study of T cell changes during pregnancy in multiple sclerosis. This table comes from immunoSEQ multiplex PCR, and its TCRdb copy is limited to in-frame clones, with some not included. The sample holds some 40,000 clones, approximately 90% seen once. The gene calls are TRBV7-3 and TRBJ2-2, with a weak D call TRBD1 (6 bases). This receptor was identified in a female donor in good health, enrolled as a control in a pregnancy study. The source was CD4+ T cells from peripheral blood mononuclear cells, collected in the third trimester of pregnancy. CDR3 nucleotides: TGTGCCAGCAGCTTAGGGGGCGGCACCGGGGAGCTGTTTTTT. It codes for CASSLGGGTGELFF.